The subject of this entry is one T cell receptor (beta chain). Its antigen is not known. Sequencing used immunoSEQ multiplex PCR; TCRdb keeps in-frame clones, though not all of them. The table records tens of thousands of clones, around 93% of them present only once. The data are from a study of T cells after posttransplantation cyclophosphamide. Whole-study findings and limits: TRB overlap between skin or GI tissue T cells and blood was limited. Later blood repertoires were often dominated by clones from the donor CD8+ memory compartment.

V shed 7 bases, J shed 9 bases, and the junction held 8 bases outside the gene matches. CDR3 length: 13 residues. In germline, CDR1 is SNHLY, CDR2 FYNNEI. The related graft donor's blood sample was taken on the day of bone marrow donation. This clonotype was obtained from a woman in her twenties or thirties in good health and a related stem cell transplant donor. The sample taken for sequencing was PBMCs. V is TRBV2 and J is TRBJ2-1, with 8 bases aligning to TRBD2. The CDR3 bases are TGTGCCAGCACGGGACTAGTATACGCTGAGCAGTTCTTC. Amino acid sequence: CASTGLVYAEQFF.